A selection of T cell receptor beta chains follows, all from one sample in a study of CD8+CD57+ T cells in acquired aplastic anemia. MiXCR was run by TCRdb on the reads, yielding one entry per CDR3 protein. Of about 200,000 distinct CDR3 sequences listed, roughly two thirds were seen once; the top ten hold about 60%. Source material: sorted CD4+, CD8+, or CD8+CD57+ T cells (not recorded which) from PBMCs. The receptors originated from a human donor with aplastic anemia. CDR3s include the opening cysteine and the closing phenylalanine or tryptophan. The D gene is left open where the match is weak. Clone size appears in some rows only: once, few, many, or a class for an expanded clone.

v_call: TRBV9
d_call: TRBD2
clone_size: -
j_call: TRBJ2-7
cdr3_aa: CASSAAGLDSYEQYF
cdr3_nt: TGTGCCAGCAGCGCAGCGGGACTCGACTCCTACGAGCAGTACTTC

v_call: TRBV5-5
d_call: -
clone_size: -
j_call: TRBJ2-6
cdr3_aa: CASSQNGGVSGANVLTF
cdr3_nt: TGCGCCAGCAGCCAAAACGGAGGGGTCTCTGGGGCCAACGTCCTGACTTTC

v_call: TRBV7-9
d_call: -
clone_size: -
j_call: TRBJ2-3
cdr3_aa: CASSLPTTASTDTQYF
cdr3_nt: TGTGCCAGCAGCTTGCCGACTACTGCTAGCACAGATACGCAGTATTTT

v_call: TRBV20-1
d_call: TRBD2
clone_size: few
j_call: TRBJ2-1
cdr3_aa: CSAMKGAGSSYNEQFF
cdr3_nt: TGCAGTGCTATGAAGGGAGCGGGGAGCTCCTACAATGAGCAGTTCTTC

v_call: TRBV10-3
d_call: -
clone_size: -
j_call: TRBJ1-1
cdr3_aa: CAISRTAAGANTEAFF
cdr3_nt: TGTGCCATCAGCAGGACGGCCGCCGGAGCGAACACTGAAGCTTTCTTT

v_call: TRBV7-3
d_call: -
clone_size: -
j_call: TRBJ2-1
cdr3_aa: CASSRGAGANEQLF
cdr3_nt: TGTGCCAGCAGCCGGGGGGCGGGGGCCAATGAGCAGCTCTTC

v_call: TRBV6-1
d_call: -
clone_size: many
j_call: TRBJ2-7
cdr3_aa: CASNGGTSYEQYF
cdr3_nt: TGTGCCAGCAACGGGGGTACCTCCTACGAGCAGTACTTC

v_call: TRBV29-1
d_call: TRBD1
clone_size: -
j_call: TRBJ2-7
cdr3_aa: CSVVEQGAFYEQYF
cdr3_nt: TGCAGCGTTGTCGAACAGGGGGCTTTTTACGAGCAGTACTTC

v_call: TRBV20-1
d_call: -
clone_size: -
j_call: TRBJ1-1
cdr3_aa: CSAGTWQYTEAFF
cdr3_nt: TGCAGTGCTGGAACGTGGCAGTACACTGAAGCTTTCTTT

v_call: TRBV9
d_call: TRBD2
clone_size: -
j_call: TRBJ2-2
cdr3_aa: CASSVGLAEGTGELFF
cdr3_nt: TGTGCCAGCAGCGTAGGCCTAGCGGAGGGGACCGGGGAGCTGTTTTTT

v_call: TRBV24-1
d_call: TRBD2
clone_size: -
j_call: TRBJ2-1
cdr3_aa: CATMTSGRSNEQFF
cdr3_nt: TGTGCCACCATGACTAGCGGGAGATCCAATGAGCAGTTCTTC

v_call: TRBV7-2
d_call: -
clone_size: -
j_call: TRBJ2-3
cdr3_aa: CASSTWDFTDTQYF
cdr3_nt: TGTGCCAGCAGCACCTGGGACTTCACAGATACGCAGTATTTT

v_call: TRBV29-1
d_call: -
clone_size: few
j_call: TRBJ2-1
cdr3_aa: CSHIGGYDEQFF
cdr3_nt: TGCAGCCACATAGGGGGTTACGATGAGCAGTTCTTC

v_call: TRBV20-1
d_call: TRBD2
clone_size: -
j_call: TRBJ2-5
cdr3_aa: CSAERGDQNQETQCF
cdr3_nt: TGCAGTGCTGAGCGGGGGGACCAAAACCAAGAGACCCAGTGCTTC

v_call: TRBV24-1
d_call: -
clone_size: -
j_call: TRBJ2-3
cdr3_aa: CATSNQGTDTQYF
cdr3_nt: TGTGCCACCAGTAACCAGGGAACAGATACGCAGTATTTT

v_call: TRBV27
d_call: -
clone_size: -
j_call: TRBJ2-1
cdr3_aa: CASSPLDGTNEQFF
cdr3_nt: TGTGCCAGCAGTCCCCTCGACGGGACAAATGAGCAGTTCTTC